Presented here are 21 T cell receptor beta chains from one specimen sequenced in a study of cytomegalovirus exposure and HLA in healthy donors. PCR used 60 Vbeta primers and 13 Jbeta primers. Assay used: immunoSEQ multiplex PCR; TCRdb lists only in-frame clones, some missing. The table records tens of thousands of clones, just over 65% of them present only once. The sample was PBMCs. These receptors all come from a man aged 30 to 45 in good health and CMV-seronegative.

The chain is built from TRBV6-1 and TRBJ1-4, with 7 bases identical to TRBD1. Germline CDR1 MNHNS, CDR2 SASEGT. The CDR3 has 15 amino acids. Trimming took 5 bases from V and 7 from J; bases not matched to a gene: 10. CDR3 bases: TGTGCCAGCAGTCTTTGGGACAGCCCGACTGAAAAACTGTTTTTT. It specifies CASSLWDSPTEKLFF.

This clone was observed a few times. V is TRBV9 and J is TRBJ2-2; D may be TRBD1 (6 bases). CDR3 size: 15 residues. CDR1 SGDLS and CDR2 YYNGEE come from the germline V gene. The V end was cut by 0 bases, the J end by 6 bases, with 12 bases between. DNA of the CDR3: TGTGCCAGCAGCGTAGAAGGCAGGGGAGCCGGGGAGCTGTTTTTT. Translating it yields CASSVEGRGAGELFF.

The CDR3 bases are TGCGCCAGCAGCATTGCAACTAGCGGGAGAAGGGAGACCCAGTACTTC. Translation gives CASSIATSGRRETQYF. V is TRBV5-1 and J is TRBJ2-5, with TRBD2 matching 11 bases. V shed 4 bases and J 5 bases; nucleotides not matched to a gene: 10. CDR1 SGHRS and CDR2 YFSETQ come from the germline V gene. The CDR3 loop spans 16 amino acids.

V and J are TRBV27 and TRBJ2-3; no definite D call. Germline loops: CDR1 MNHEY, CDR2 SMNVEV (reference sequence). The V and J ends lost 4 bases and 2 bases respectively, with 10 bases between them. The CDR3 is 14 amino acids. Here the CDR3 reads CASSSKPYTDTQYF. CDR3 nucleotides: TGTGCCAGCAGTTCCAAACCCTACACAGATACGCAGTATTTT.

In DNA, the CDR3 is TGTGCCAGCAGTTACGGCGGGTCGGCAGCCATTCAGTACTTC. Protein sequence: CASSYGGSAAIQYF. V is TRBV6-6 and J is TRBJ2-4, with D perhaps TRBD2 (5 bases). The V end was cut by 2 bases, the J end by 9 bases, with 14 bases between. The germline CDR1 and CDR2 sequences are MNHNY and SVGAGI (reference sequence). There are 14 residues in the CDR3.

The V and J genes are TRBV30 and TRBJ1-4, with D hard to call. Looked up from germline, CDR1 is GTSNPN and CDR2 is SVGIG (reference sequence). Trimming removed 2 bases at V and 0 bases at J, with 10 bases between. This CDR3 contains 15 residues. CDR3 nucleotide sequence: TGTGCCTGGAGTAGATTGAGGGCAACTAATGAAAAACTGTTTTTT. This encodes CAWSRLRATNEKLFF.

This sequence joins TRBV27 and TRBJ2-1; possibly TRBD2 for D (6 bases). Germline CDR1 is MNHEY and CDR2 is SMNVEV (reference sequence). V was shortened by 4 bases and J by 8 bases, with 12 bases between the two germline ends. There are 13 residues in the CDR3. The CDR3 loop is CASSYRDFHEQFF. The DNA for the CDR3 is TGTGCCAGCAGTTATCGGGACTTCCATGAGCAGTTCTTC.

This rearrangement joins TRBV27 to TRBJ2-7; 7 bases are shared with TRBD1. This CDR3 region has 15 residues. V lost 5 bases and J lost 3; bases outside the gene matches: 10. Germline V CDR1 and CDR2: MNHEY, SMNVEV (reference sequence). CDR3 coding DNA: TGTGCCAGCAGTGGTACGAGCAGGGGGTTCTACGAGCAGTACTTC. It translates to CASSGTSRGFYEQYF.

This sequence joins TRBV11-2 and TRBJ1-5, with D possibly TRBD1 on 6 matching bases. This CDR3 region has 14 residues. The germline V gene has CDR1 SGHAT and CDR2 FQNNGV. V lost 1 base to trimming and J lost 6 bases, with 10 bases between them. The CDR3 loop reads CASSLGGPSQPQHF. The DNA for the CDR3 is TGTGCCAGCAGCTTAGGGGGGCCGAGTCAGCCCCAGCATTTT.

CDR3 in amino acids: CASSLWTGRAGKLFF. The CDR3 coding sequence is TGTGCCAGCAGTTTATGGACAGGGCGCGCCGGGAAACTGTTTTTT. This rearrangement joins TRBV27 to TRBJ1-4, with 8 bases identical to TRBD1. This CDR3 comprises 15 residues. Germline V gene data show CDR1 as MNHEY and CDR2 as SMNVEV (reference sequence). V lost 1 base to trimming and J lost 11 bases; unmatched junction nucleotides: 9.

This clone was recorded a few times. V gene TRBV4-1 combines with J gene TRBJ1-1, with a possible D match to TRBD1 (5 bases). The germline gives CDR1 MGHRA, CDR2 YSYEKL. Between the trimmed V and J ends, which lost 3 bases and 6 bases, there was a span of 11 bases. CDR3 length: 13 amino acids. The CDR3 spells CASSHQKGAEAFF. CDR3 bases: TGCGCCAGCAGCCACCAAAAAGGGGCTGAAGCTTTCTTT.

The chain is built from TRBV6-1 and TRBJ2-7, with TRBD1 matching 9 bases. The CDR3 consists of 17 residues. V was clipped by 1 base and J by 9 bases; unmatched bases: 16. Germline V gene lookup returns CDR1 MNHNS and CDR2 SASEGT. The DNA of the CDR3 is TGTGCCAGCAGTGAAGAGTGGTCCGGGACAGGGAAATTTGGGCAGTACTTC. This sequence encodes CASSEEWSGTGKFGQYF.

The chain joins TRBV4-3 to TRBJ2-3, with 9 bases fitting TRBD2. The CDR3 length is 22 residues. Per the germline V gene, CDR1 is LGHNA and CDR2 is YSLEER. V lost 3 bases, J lost 6 bases, and 28 bases stayed unmatched. The CDR3 nucleotides read TGCGCCAGCAGCCACCCGGTTTTGGGTCGACTTAGTAGCGGGGGCGGTTTGGATACGCAGTATTTT. It specifies CASSHPVLGRLSSGGGLDTQYF.

V gene TRBV4-3 combines with J gene TRBJ2-7; 9 nucleotides line up with TRBD1. This CDR3 contains 16 residues. The germline CDR1 and CDR2 sequences are LGHNA and YSLEER. V was pared by 0 bases and J by 5 bases, with 8 bases of the junction left unmatched. CDR3 sequence reads: CASSQDQGTGSDEQYF. The DNA of the CDR3 is TGCGCCAGCAGCCAAGATCAAGGGACAGGGTCTGACGAGCAGTACTTC.

V and J are TRBV11-2 and TRBJ2-7; maybe TRBD1 (5 bases). The CDR3 has 14 residues. V shed 0 bases and J shed 4 bases, with 10 bases lying between them. The germline gives CDR1 SGHAT, CDR2 FQNNGV. The CDR3 loop is CASSLDPTGYEQYF. The DNA of the CDR3 is TGTGCCAGCAGCTTAGATCCCACAGGTTACGAGCAGTACTTC.

This chain links TRBV4-3 with TRBJ2-1, with 8 positions matching TRBD2. Germline CDR1 is LGHNA and CDR2 is YSLEER. The junction had 11 bases not matched to a gene; V was cut back by 2 bases and J by 8 bases. The length of the CDR3 is 16 residues. CDR3 region: CASSQYPGTSVDEQFF. The CDR3 DNA reads as TGCGCCAGCAGCCAATACCCGGGGACTAGTGTCGATGAGCAGTTCTTC.

This clone occurred a few times. V and J are TRBV2 and TRBJ1-5, with 7 bases fitting TRBD1. The V segment lost 6 bases and the J segment 7 bases; nucleotides outside the gene matches: 15. The germline V gene has CDR1 SNHLY and CDR2 FYNNEI. This CDR3 is built from 16 residues. CDR3 DNA: TGTGCCAGCAGGAGGGGGCGGGGGGCGCCCCGACAGCCCCAGCATTTT. The encoded protein is CASRRGRGAPRQPQHF.

This clone appeared a few times. The rearrangement joins TRBV18 to TRBJ1-2, with a weak D call TRBD1 (6 bases). Trimming shortened V by 5 bases and J by 1 base, and 11 bases separated the two germline ends. There are 14 residues in the CDR3. Germline loops: CDR1 KGHSH, CDR2 LQKENI. The CDR3, as DNA: TGTGCCAGCTCAACTACAGGGCTTAACTATGGCTACACCTTC. Translating it yields CASSTTGLNYGYTF.

This clone was seen only once. A read error may account for a junction end that differs from germline. J is TRBJ1-1 and V is TRBV7-9; 7 bases fit TRBD1. Looked up from germline, CDR1 is SEHNR and CDR2 is FQNEAQ (reference sequence). The CDR3 sequence is 12 residues long. CDR3 nucleotides: TGTTCCAGCAGCGCTGACAGGGCTGAAGCTTTCTTT. Translated: CSSSADRAEAFF.

J is TRBJ2-7 and V is TRBV27, with D unresolved. This CDR3 has 14 amino acids. V lost 3 bases and J 3 bases, leaving 12 bases between the germline ends. In germline, CDR1 is MNHEY, CDR2 SMNVEV (reference sequence). Here the CDR3 DNA reads TGTGCCAGCAGTTTTGGTAGCAGTCTCTACGAGCAGTACTTC. Amino acid sequence: CASSFGSSLYEQYF.

This CDR3 is CASSLNLAGGRNEQYF. The CDR3 region has the DNA TGTGCCAGCAGCTTAAATCTAGCGGGGGGCCGGAACGAGCAGTACTTC. This chain joins TRBV7-2 and TRBJ2-7; 11 bases align to TRBD2. With 2 bases clipped from V and 5 bases from J, the junction kept 8 bases outside the gene matches. The germline gives CDR1 SGHTA, CDR2 FQGNSA. CDR3 length equals 16 residues.